This is a list of T cell receptor beta chains from one sample in a study of blood T cell repertoires in COVID-19. Here immunoSEQ multiplex PCR was the method, and the copy in TCRdb shows in-frame clones only, minus some. The table lists approximately 21,000 clones, around four fifths of them singletons. Sequencing was done on a sample of peripheral blood. Source of these receptors: a human donor in a cohort sampled during active COVID-19. Each CDR3 is given with its conserved first and last residue. Fields, in order: D gene, J gene, clone size, V gene, CDR3 protein, CDR3 DNA. The D gene is left open where the match is weak. Clone size is shown for a subset of rows, as once, few, many or a class of expanded clone.

D gene: TRBD2; J gene: TRBJ2-3; clone size: once; V gene: TRBV7-2; CDR3 protein: CASSLIAGGPADTQYF; CDR3 DNA: TGTGCCAGCAGCTTAATAGCGGGGGGGCCAGCAGATACGCAGTATTTT
D gene: TRBD1; J gene: TRBJ1-2; clone size: .; V gene: TRBV18; CDR3 protein: CASSPGTEYGYTF; CDR3 DNA: TGTGCCAGCTCACCCGGGACAGAATATGGCTACACCTTC
D gene: TRBD2; J gene: TRBJ2-1; clone size: .; V gene: TRBV28; CDR3 protein: CASNELAGGVGEQFF; CDR3 DNA: TGTGCCAGCAACGAACTAGCGGGGGGGGTCGGTGAGCAGTTCTTC
D gene: .; J gene: TRBJ1-1; clone size: .; V gene: TRBV7-9; CDR3 protein: CASSLGQSNTEAFF; CDR3 DNA: TGTGCCAGCAGCCTCGGACAGTCGAACACTGAAGCTTTCTTT
D gene: .; J gene: TRBJ1-2; clone size: .; V gene: TRBV27; CDR3 protein: CASSFVRSSLGGLYGYTF; CDR3 DNA: TGTGCCAGCAGTTTTGTCCGGTCAAGCTTGGGGGGTCTCTATGGCTACACCTTC
D gene: TRBD1; J gene: TRBJ1-5; clone size: .; V gene: TRBV25-1; CDR3 protein: CASSGARGLDQPQHF; CDR3 DNA: TGTGCCAGCAGTGGAGCCAGGGGGCTCGATCAGCCCCAGCATTTT
D gene: .; J gene: TRBJ2-1; clone size: .; V gene: TRBV19; CDR3 protein: CASKWDGQSYNEQFF; CDR3 DNA: TGTGCCAGTAAGTGGGATGGACAGTCCTACAATGAGCAGTTCTTC
D gene: TRBD1; J gene: TRBJ1-6; clone size: .; V gene: TRBV4-3; CDR3 protein: CASSQAGGQGVTNSPLHF; CDR3 DNA: TGCGCCAGCAGCCAGGCCGGGGGACAGGGGGTGACGAATTCACCCCTCCACTTT
D gene: .; J gene: TRBJ2-3; clone size: .; V gene: TRBV6-4; CDR3 protein: CASSTGTDTQYF; CDR3 DNA: TGTGCCAGCTCTACAGGCACAGATACGCAGTATTTT
D gene: .; J gene: TRBJ1-2; clone size: .; V gene: TRBV7-9; CDR3 protein: CAPRELDYGYTF; CDR3 DNA: TGTGCCCCCCGGGAGCTGGACTATGGCTACACCTTC
D gene: TRBD2; J gene: TRBJ2-2; clone size: .; V gene: TRBV5-1; CDR3 protein: CASSLVLAGAGELFF; CDR3 DNA: TGCGCCAGCAGCTTGGTTCTAGCGGGCGCCGGGGAGCTGTTTTTT
D gene: TRBD2; J gene: TRBJ2-7; clone size: .; V gene: TRBV5-1; CDR3 protein: CASSLTSGYEQYF; CDR3 DNA: TGCGCCAGCAGCTTGACTAGCGGCTACGAGCAGTACTTC
D gene: .; J gene: TRBJ1-3; clone size: .; V gene: TRBV29-1; CDR3 protein: CSAHDPGGNTIYF; CDR3 DNA: TGCAGCGCTCACGATCCGGGAGGAAACACCATATATTTT
D gene: TRBD1; J gene: TRBJ2-5; clone size: .; V gene: TRBV11-3; CDR3 protein: CASSWDRETQYF; CDR3 DNA: TGTGCCAGCAGCTGGGACAGGGAGACCCAGTACTTC
D gene: .; J gene: TRBJ2-3; clone size: .; V gene: TRBV27; CDR3 protein: CASSRHQMYTDTQYF; CDR3 DNA: TGTGCCAGCAGCCGACACCAGATGTACACAGATACGCAGTATTTT
D gene: TRBD1; J gene: TRBJ1-6; clone size: .; V gene: TRBV10-3; CDR3 protein: CAISSGQARLSYNSPLHF; CDR3 DNA: TGTGCCATCAGCTCCGGACAGGCACGACTCTCCTATAATTCACCCCTCCACTTT
D gene: TRBD1; J gene: TRBJ1-5; clone size: .; V gene: TRBV7-3; CDR3 protein: CASSLRFDLDRGLMPQHF; CDR3 DNA: TGTGCCAGCAGCTTAAGATTTGATTTGGACAGGGGACTAATGCCCCAGCATTTT